The clone carrying this TCR beta chain has at least ten counts. Next came a second PCR, run for 7 to 11 cycles, which used a sample-barcoded 5' primer along with a J-beta primer mix. The template-switch adaptor, which had 12 random nucleotides, put a tag on each cDNA molecule. All samples gave at least 3 million CDR3-containing paired-end reads. TCRdb re-derived calls from the 5' RACE reads in MiXCR, one entry per CDR3 protein. The sample includes 850,000 or so distinct CDR3 sequences, about 28% of them seen just once. This sample is drawn from a study of blood T cells in healthy people across ages. Across the study: Capture by template switching was about one barcoded beta molecule per two T cells.

Germline values: CDR1 MNHEY, CDR2 SVGAGI. Trimming stripped 2 bases from V and 5 bases from J, with 9 bases between. The CDR3 sequence is 13 residues long. Every sample had a minimum of 6.5 million PBMCs isolated. The rearrangement links TRBV6-5 to TRBJ1-1; D is possibly TRBD1 (5 bases). The sequence was obtained from a woman older than 75 in good health. Sequenced material: blood. The CDR3 coding sequence is TGTGCCAGCAGTTACGAGGGGAGAACTGAAGCTTTCTTT. Its translation: CASSYEGRTEAFF.